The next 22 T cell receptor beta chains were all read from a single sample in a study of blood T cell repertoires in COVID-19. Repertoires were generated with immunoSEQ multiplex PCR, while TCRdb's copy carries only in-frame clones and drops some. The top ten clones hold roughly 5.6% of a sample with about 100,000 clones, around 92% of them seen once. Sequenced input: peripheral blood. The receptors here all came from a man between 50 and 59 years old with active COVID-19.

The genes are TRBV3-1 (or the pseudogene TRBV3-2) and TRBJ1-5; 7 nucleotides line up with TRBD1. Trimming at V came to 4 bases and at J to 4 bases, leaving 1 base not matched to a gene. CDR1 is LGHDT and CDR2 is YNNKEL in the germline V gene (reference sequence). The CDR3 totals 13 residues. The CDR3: CASSLQGNQPQHF. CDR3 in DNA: TGTGCCAGCAGCCTACAGGGGAATCAGCCCCAGCATTTT.

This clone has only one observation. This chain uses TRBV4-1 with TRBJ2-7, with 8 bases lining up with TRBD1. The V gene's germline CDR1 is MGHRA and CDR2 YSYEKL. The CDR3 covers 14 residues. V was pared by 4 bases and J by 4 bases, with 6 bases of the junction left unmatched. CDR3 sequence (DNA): TGCGCCAGCAGCCTCCGGACAGGGCTGTACGAGCAGTACTTC. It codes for CASSLRTGLYEQYF.

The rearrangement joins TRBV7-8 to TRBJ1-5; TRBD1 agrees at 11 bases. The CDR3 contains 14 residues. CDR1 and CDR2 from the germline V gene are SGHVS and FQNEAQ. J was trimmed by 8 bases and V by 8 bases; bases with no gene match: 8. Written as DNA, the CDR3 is TGTGCCAGCGCCCGGGACAGGGGGTTGGAGCCCCAGCATTTT. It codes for CASARDRGLEPQHF. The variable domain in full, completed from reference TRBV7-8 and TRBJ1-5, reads GAGVSQSPRYKVAKRGQDVALRCDPISGHVSLFWYQQALGQGPEFLTYFQNEAQLDKSGLPSDRFFAERPEGSVSTLKIQRTQQEDSAVYLCASARDRGLEPQHFGDGTRLSIL.

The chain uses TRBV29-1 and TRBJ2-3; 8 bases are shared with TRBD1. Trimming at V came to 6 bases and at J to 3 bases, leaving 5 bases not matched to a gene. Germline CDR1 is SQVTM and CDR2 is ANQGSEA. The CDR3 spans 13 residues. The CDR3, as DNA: TGCAGCGTCTCACGACAGGGGACAGATACGCAGTATTTT. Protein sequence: CSVSRQGTDTQYF.

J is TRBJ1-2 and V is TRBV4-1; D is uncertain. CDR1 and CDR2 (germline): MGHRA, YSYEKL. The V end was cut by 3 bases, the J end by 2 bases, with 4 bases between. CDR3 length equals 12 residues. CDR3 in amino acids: CASSHVNYGYTF. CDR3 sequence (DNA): TGCGCCAGCAGCCACGTAAACTATGGCTACACCTTC.

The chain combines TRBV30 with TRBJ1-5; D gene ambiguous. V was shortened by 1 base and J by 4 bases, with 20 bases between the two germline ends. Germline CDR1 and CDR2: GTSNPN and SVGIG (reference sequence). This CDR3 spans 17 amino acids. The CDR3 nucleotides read TGTGCCTGGAGTGCGTCCTTAGACACGCTCAAAAATCAGCCCCAGCATTTT. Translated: CAWSASLDTLKNQPQHF.

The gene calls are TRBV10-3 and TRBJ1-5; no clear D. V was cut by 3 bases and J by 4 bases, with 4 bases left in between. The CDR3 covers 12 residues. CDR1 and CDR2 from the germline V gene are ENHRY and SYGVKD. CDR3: CAISDRNQPQHF. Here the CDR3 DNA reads TGTGCCATCAGTGACAGGAATCAGCCCCAGCATTTT.

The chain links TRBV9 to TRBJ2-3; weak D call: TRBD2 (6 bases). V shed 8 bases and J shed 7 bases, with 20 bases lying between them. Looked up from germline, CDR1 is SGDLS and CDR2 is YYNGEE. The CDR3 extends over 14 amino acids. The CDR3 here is CASGTGGVGYTQYF. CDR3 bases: TGTGCCAGTGGGACTGGCGGGGTTGGGTATACGCAGTATTTT.

CDR3 sequence: CATSDSFRQTGELFF. As DNA, the CDR3 is TGTGCCACCAGTGATTCCTTCAGGCAGACCGGGGAGCTGTTTTTT. The genes are TRBV24-1 and TRBJ2-2; D is ambiguous. Germline CDR1 reads KGHDR; CDR2 reads SFDVKD. Trimming pared 2 bases from V and 5 bases from J, leaving 11 bases between. This CDR3 is built from 15 residues.

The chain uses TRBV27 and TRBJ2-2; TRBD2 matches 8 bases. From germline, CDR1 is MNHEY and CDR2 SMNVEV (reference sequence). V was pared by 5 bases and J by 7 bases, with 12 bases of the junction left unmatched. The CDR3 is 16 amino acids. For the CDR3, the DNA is TGTGCCAGCAGTCGGGGGGGGGCGGGAGGAGGCGGGGAGCTGTTTTTT. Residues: CASSRGGAGGGGELFF.

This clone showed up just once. In DNA, the CDR3 is TGCGCCAGCAGGACAGCAACTAATGAAAAACTGTTTTTT. Protein product: CASRTATNEKLFF. The V call is TRBV5-1, the J call TRBJ1-4; a possible D gene is TRBD1 (5 bases). V dropped 5 bases and J dropped 0 bases, with 5 bases sitting between them. The CDR3 loop spans 13 amino acids. Germline-derived CDR1 and CDR2 are SGHRS and YFSETQ.

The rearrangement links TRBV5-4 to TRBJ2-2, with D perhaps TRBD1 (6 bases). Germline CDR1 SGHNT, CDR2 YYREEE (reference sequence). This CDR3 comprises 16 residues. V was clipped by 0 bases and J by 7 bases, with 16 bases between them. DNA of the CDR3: TGTGCCAGCAGCTTGGAGCAGGGGATATTGGGCGGGGAGCTGTTTTTT. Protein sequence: CASSLEQGILGGELFF.

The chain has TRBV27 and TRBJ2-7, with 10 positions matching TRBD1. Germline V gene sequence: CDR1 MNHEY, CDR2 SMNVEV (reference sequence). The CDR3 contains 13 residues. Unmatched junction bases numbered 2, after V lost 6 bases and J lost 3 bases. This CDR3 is CASRGTGDYEQYF. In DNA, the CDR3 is TGTGCCAGCAGAGGGACAGGGGACTACGAGCAGTACTTC.

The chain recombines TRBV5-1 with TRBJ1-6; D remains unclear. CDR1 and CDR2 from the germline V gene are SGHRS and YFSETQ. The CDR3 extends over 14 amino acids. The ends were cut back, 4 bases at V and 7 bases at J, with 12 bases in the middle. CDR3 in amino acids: CASSTDGRNSPLHF. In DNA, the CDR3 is TGCGCCAGCAGCACGGACGGGAGAAATTCACCCCTCCACTTT.

CDR3 nucleotides: TGTGCCAGCAGGGAAAGGACAGGTGAAGCTTTCTTT. This sequence encodes CASRERTGEAFF. The chain couples TRBV27 to TRBJ1-1; TRBD1 aligns across 7 bases. This CDR3 contains 12 residues. Germline assignment: CDR1 MNHEY and CDR2 SMNVEV (reference sequence). After removal of 6 bases from V and 7 bases from J, the junction contained 5 bases not matched to a gene.

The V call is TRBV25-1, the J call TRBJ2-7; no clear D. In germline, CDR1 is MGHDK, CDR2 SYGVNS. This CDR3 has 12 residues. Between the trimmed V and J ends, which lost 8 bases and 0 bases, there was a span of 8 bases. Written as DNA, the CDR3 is TGTGCCAGCGGGCAGAGCTCCTACGAGCAGTACTTC. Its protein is CASGQSSYEQYF.

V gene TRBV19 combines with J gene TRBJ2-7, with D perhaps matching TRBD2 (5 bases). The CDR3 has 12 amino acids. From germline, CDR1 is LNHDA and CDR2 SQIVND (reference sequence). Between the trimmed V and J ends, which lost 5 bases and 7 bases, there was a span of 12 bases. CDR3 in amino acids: CASSFPGGEQYF. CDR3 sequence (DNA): TGTGCCAGTAGTTTCCCGGGCGGGGAGCAGTACTTC.

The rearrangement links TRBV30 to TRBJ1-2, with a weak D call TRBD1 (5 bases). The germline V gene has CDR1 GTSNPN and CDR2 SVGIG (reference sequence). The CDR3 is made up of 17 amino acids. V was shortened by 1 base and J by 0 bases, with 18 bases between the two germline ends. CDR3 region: CAWSGPPRDLANYGYTF. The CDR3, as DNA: TGTGCCTGGAGTGGCCCCCCCCGGGACTTAGCTAACTATGGCTACACCTTC.

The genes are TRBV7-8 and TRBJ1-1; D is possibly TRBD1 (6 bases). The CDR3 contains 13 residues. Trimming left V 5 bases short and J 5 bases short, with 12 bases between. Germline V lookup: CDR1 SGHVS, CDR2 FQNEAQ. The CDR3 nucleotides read TGTGCCAGCAGCCAGGGACAAAGAACTGAAGCTTTCTTT. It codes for CASSQGQRTEAFF.

As DNA, the CDR3 is TGTGCCAGCAGCCAAGCGGGAGGGCCATTGGAGACCCAGTACTTC. Translated, it gives CASSQAGGPLETQYF. The chain couples TRBV3-1 (or the pseudogene TRBV3-2) to TRBJ2-5; the match to TRBD2 covers 8 bases. The CDR3 covers 15 residues. Germline CDR1 is LGHDT and CDR2 is YNNKEL (reference sequence). V gave up 1 base and J gave up 5 bases; unmatched junction bases: 6.

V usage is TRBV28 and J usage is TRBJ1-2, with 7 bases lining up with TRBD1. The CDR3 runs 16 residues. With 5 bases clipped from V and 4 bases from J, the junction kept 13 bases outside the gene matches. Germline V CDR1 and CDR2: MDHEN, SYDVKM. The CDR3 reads CASSPNQSPGGYGYTF. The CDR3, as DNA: TGTGCCAGCAGTCCCAATCAATCCCCAGGGGGCTATGGCTACACCTTC.

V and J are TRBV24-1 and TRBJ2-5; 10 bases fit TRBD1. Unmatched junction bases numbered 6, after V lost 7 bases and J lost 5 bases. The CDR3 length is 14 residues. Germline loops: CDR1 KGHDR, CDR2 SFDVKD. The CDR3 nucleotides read TGTGCCACCAGCCGACAGGGGGCACAGGAGACCCAGTACTTC. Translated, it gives CATSRQGAQETQYF.